The entry below describes one TCR beta chain. This record belongs to a study of blood T cell repertoires in COVID-19. Sequencing was performed with immunoSEQ multiplex PCR; in TCRdb, only in-frame clones are kept and a portion is missing. The sample includes hundreds of thousands of clones, about 80% of them seen just once. V lost 0 bases and J 7 bases, leaving 19 bases between the germline ends. The CDR3 runs to 17 residues. In germline, CDR1 is SGHTA, CDR2 FQGNSA. This sequence was found in a human donor in a cohort sampled during active COVID-19. The chain has TRBV7-2 and TRBJ2-1; a weak D match, TRBD1 (5 bases). The sequencing input was peripheral blood. CDR3 amino acids: CASSLALAGFPRNEQFF. CDR3 coding DNA: TGTGCCAGCAGCTTAGCGTTAGCAGGGTTTCCCCGGAATGAGCAGTTCTTC.